The rows below give T cell receptor beta chains drawn from one sample of a study of T cell changes during pregnancy in multiple sclerosis. Sequencing used immunoSEQ multiplex PCR; TCRdb keeps in-frame clones, though not all of them. The sample holds roughly 63,000 clones, 90% to 95% seen once. The material was CD8+ T cells from peripheral blood mononuclear cells, obtained in the second trimester of pregnancy. The receptors originated from a female donor with multiple sclerosis, enrolled in a pregnancy study. CDR3s include the opening cysteine and the closing phenylalanine or tryptophan. Fields, in order: J gene, D gene, clone size, V gene, CDR3 protein, CDR3 DNA. D genes are given only for firm matches. Not every row has a clone size; where given, it reads once, few, many or a size class.

TRBJ2-7,TRBD2,.,TRBV13,CASSFSGSYEQYF,TGTGCCAGCAGCTTTAGCGGGAGCTACGAGCAGTACTTC
TRBJ1-1,.,.,TRBV2,CASKTNTEAFF,TGTGCCAGCAAGACAAACACTGAAGCTTTCTTT
TRBJ2-1,TRBD1,.,TRBV11-2,CASSLDWPGTEEYNEQFF,TGTGCCAGCAGCTTAGATTGGCCCGGGACAGAGGAATACAATGAGCAGTTCTTC
TRBJ1-5,TRBD1,once,TRBV4-1,CASSTVGQGDQPQHF,TGCGCCAGCAGCACCGTTGGGCAGGGGGATCAGCCCCAGCATTTT
TRBJ1-2,.,once,TRBV7-3,CASSLGQNYGYTF,TGTGCCAGCAGCTTAGGACAGAACTATGGCTACACCTTC
TRBJ2-7,TRBD2,.,TRBV7-3,CASSILAGGSYEQYF,TGTGCCAGCAGCATACTAGCGGGAGGCAGTTACGAGCAGTACTTC
TRBJ1-6,TRBD1,.,TRBV4-3,CASSRIGGADNSPLHF,TGCGCCAGCAGCCGAATAGGGGGCGCGGATAATTCACCCCTCCACTTT
TRBJ2-7,.,once,TRBV5-1,CASSSLEEGRTYEQYF,TGCGCCAGCAGCTCCCTCGAGGAGGGCAGGACCTACGAGCAGTACTTC
TRBJ2-1,TRBD2,.,TRBV2,CASSEGGLPPVEQFF,TGTGCCAGCAGTGAAGGGGGACTACCTCCCGTGGAGCAGTTCTTC
TRBJ1-2,.,.,TRBV4-2,CASSQETQINYGYTF,TGTGCCAGCAGCCAAGAGACACAGATTAACTATGGCTACACCTTC
TRBJ2-2,TRBD2,.,TRBV27,CASRASGGPYTGELFF,TGTGCCAGCAGAGCTAGCGGGGGGCCCTACACCGGGGAGCTGTTTTTT
TRBJ2-2,TRBD2,.,TRBV11-2,CASSPLGGSTGELFF,TGTGCCAGCAGCCCATTGGGGGGGTCCACCGGGGAGCTGTTTTTT
TRBJ2-7,TRBD2,.,TRBV7-2,CASRPSGRGYEQYF,TGTGCCAGCCGACCTAGCGGGAGGGGGTATGAGCAGTACTTC
TRBJ1-2,.,.,TRBV19,CASSRYNDGYTF,TGTGCCAGTAGCAGATACAACGATGGCTACACCTTC
TRBJ2-5,TRBD2,.,TRBV6-5,CASSLSGGAQETQYF,TGTGCCAGCAGCCTCAGCGGGGGGGCCCAAGAGACCCAGTACTTC
TRBJ1-2,.,.,TRBV30,CAWIDSSYGYTF,TGTGCCTGGATCGACAGCAGCTATGGCTACACCTTC
TRBJ2-6,.,.,TRBV14,CASSEVPHRARSGANVLTF,TGTGCCAGCAGCGAAGTTCCACACAGGGCCCGCTCTGGGGCCAACGTCCTGACTTTC
TRBJ2-7,.,once,TRBV4-1,CASSQDQGSYEQYF,TGCGCCAGCAGCCAAGATCAGGGGTCCTACGAGCAGTACTTC
TRBJ2-7,.,once,TRBV5-5,CASSLVLGNYEQYF,TGTGCCAGCAGCTTGGTTCTCGGTAACTACGAGCAGTACTTC
TRBJ1-5,TRBD1,once,TRBV29-1,CSVATGTGDNQPQHF,TGCAGCGTGGCGACCGGGACAGGGGACAATCAGCCCCAGCATTTT
TRBJ2-7,TRBD1,.,TRBV10-3,CAISGTGEKTDEQYF,TGTGCCATCAGTGGCACAGGGGAGAAAACTGACGAGCAGTACTTC
TRBJ1-5,.,few,TRBV6-5,CASSPTLGSNQPQHF,TGTGCCAGCAGTCCGACCCTAGGCAGCAATCAGCCCCAGCATTTT
TRBJ2-1,TRBD2,.,TRBV4-1,CASSLGGSWPYNEQFF,TGCGCCAGCAGCCTAGGCGGGAGCTGGCCCTACAATGAGCAGTTCTTC
TRBJ2-1,TRBD2,.,TRBV7-3,CASSLNPGGRNEQFF,TGTGCCAGCAGCTTAAATCCGGGAGGGAGAAATGAGCAGTTCTTC
TRBJ2-2,.,.,TRBV7-2,CASSRSRELFF,TGTGCCAGCAGCCGAAGCCGGGAGCTGTTTTTT
TRBJ2-7,TRBD2,.,TRBV5-4,CASSGGLAPYEQYF,TGTGCCAGCAGCGGGGGACTAGCGCCCTACGAGCAGTACTTC
TRBJ1-2,.,.,TRBV6-5,CASSYPGLSGYTF,TGTGCCAGCAGTTACCCAGGGTTGAGCGGCTACACCTTC
TRBJ1-2,TRBD1,.,TRBV7-9,CASSQSGTGGNSYGYTF,TGTGCCAGCAGTCAGTCCGGGACAGGGGGTAATAGCTATGGCTACACCTTC
TRBJ1-2,.,.,TRBV20-1,CSASGQHGYTF,TGCAGTGCTAGCGGACAGCATGGCTACACCTTC
TRBJ1-1,.,.,TRBV30,CAWEGANTEAFF,TGTGCCTGGGAAGGGGCTAACACTGAAGCTTTCTTT
TRBJ1-2,.,once,TRBV7-2,CASSSTYRPSQGYTF,TGTGCCAGCAGCTCGACTTATAGGCCATCGCAAGGCTACACCTTC
TRBJ2-7,.,once,TRBV19,CASQPQGGSYEQYF,TGTGCCAGTCAACCTCAGGGGGGATCCTACGAGCAGTACTTC
TRBJ2-3,TRBD2,.,TRBV10-3,CAINGLAESTDTQYF,TGTGCCATCAACGGACTAGCGGAGAGCACAGATACGCAGTATTTT
TRBJ1-6,TRBD1,.,TRBV6-5,CASSPWRGQNSPLHF,TGTGCCAGCAGTCCCTGGAGGGGACAGAATTCACCCCTCCACTTT
TRBJ2-3,.,.,TRBV4-1,CASSQVADRHTDTQYF,TGCGCCAGCAGCCAAGTAGCGGACCGACACACAGATACGCAGTATTTT
TRBJ2-3,TRBD1,.,TRBV6-5,CASSIGTGAYTQYF,TGTGCCAGCAGCATTGGGACAGGGGCATATACGCAGTATTTT
TRBJ1-2,TRBD1,once,TRBV2,CASSPGQGGYGYTF,TGTGCCAGCAGTCCAGGACAGGGGGGCTATGGCTACACCTTC
TRBJ1-5,.,.,TRBV4-2,CASSQGAGLNQPQHF,TGTGCCAGCAGCCAAGGGGCAGGGCTCAATCAGCCCCAGCATTTT
TRBJ1-1,.,.,TRBV10-2,CASSELTGGIEAFF,TGCGCCAGCAGTGAATTGACGGGGGGAATTGAAGCTTTCTTT
TRBJ2-7,.,.,TRBV27,CASSLSGDFYEQYF,TGTGCCAGCAGTTTATCGGGGGACTTCTACGAGCAGTACTTC
TRBJ2-3,TRBD2,.,TRBV4-3,CASSPRLAGGSSTDTQYF,TGCGCCAGCAGCCCACGACTAGCGGGGGGTTCTAGCACAGATACGCAGTATTTT
TRBJ1-4,.,once,TRBV21-1,CASTWARKLFF,TGTGCCAGCACCTGGGCTCGGAAACTGTTTTTT
TRBJ2-1,TRBD2,.,TRBV7-7,CASSARLAGGQNEQFF,TGTGCCAGCAGCGCCCGACTAGCGGGGGGCCAAAATGAGCAGTTCTTC
TRBJ2-1,.,.,TRBV5-1,CASSLESFPYEEQFF,TGCGCCAGCAGCTTGGAGTCTTTCCCCTACGAGGAGCAGTTCTTC
TRBJ2-2,TRBD1,once,TRBV5-1,CASSPYGQGNTGELFF,TGCGCCAGCAGCCCCTACGGACAGGGCAACACCGGGGAGCTGTTTTTT
TRBJ1-2,.,.,TRBV29-1,CSVEERVGYTF,TGCAGCGTTGAAGAGCGGGTCGGCTACACCTTC
TRBJ2-6,TRBD1,.,TRBV9,CASSVASNRGKSGANVLTF,TGTGCCAGCAGCGTAGCCTCAAACAGGGGGAAGTCTGGGGCCAACGTCCTGACTTTC
TRBJ2-1,TRBD1,.,TRBV4-3,CASSHVGQGPLAEQFF,TGCGCCAGCAGCCACGTTGGACAGGGCCCCCTGGCTGAGCAGTTCTTC
TRBJ2-1,.,.,TRBV5-1,CASSFSGNEQFF,TGCGCCAGCAGCTTTAGCGGCAATGAGCAGTTCTTC
TRBJ2-7,TRBD2,.,TRBV7-3,CASSLHHTSGGYEQYF,TGTGCCAGCAGCTTACATCACACTAGCGGGGGCTACGAGCAGTACTTC
TRBJ2-2,.,.,TRBV5-5,CASSSGTLNTGELFF,TGTGCCAGCAGCTCCGGGACACTGAACACCGGGGAGCTGTTTTTT
TRBJ2-7,TRBD2,.,TRBV6-1,CAGKLAGGNYEQYF,TGTGCCGGCAAACTAGCGGGGGGGAACTACGAGCAGTACTTC
TRBJ1-4,.,.,TRBV9,CASSVSLGGNEKLFF,TGTGCCAGCAGCGTTAGCTTAGGAGGTAATGAAAAACTGTTTTTT
TRBJ2-3,TRBD1,.,TRBV2,CASSDRDSLGTQYF,TGTGCCAGCAGTGATAGGGACAGCTTGGGGACGCAGTATTTT
TRBJ1-2,.,.,TRBV5-1,CASAEGGARGYTF,TGCGCCAGCGCCGAAGGGGGGGCGCGTGGCTACACCTTC
TRBJ1-2,.,.,TRBV16,CASSQSGPGDLNYGYTF,TGTGCCAGCAGCCAATCCGGGCCAGGGGACCTGAACTATGGCTACACCTTC
TRBJ2-1,TRBD2,.,TRBV7-6,CASSLAASGEYNEQFF,TGTGCCAGCAGCTTAGCGGCCAGCGGGGAGTACAATGAGCAGTTCTTC
TRBJ1-1,TRBD1,.,TRBV10-3,CAISETGGTEAFF,TGTGCCATCAGTGAGACAGGGGGCACTGAAGCTTTCTTT
TRBJ2-3,.,.,TRBV5-1,CASSLAGASGTDTQYF,TGCGCCAGCAGCTTGGCCGGAGCCTCGGGCACAGATACGCAGTATTTT
TRBJ2-3,TRBD2,.,TRBV7-6,CASSWRTSGRAADTQYF,TGTGCCAGCAGCTGGAGGACTAGCGGGAGGGCCGCAGATACGCAGTATTTT